These 32 T cell receptor beta chains originate from one sample sequenced in a study of T cells after somatic rescue of genetic block. TCRdb's table, derived via immunoSEQ multiplex PCR, lists solely in-frame clones and lacks some. In the table there are roughly 65,000 clones, 85% to 95% of which are singletons. Sequenced material: peripheral blood mononuclear cells (PBMCs). Source of these receptors: a man aged 40-49 years.

The chain has TRBV2 and TRBJ2-3; D possibly matches TRBD1 or TRBD2 (6 bases each). This CDR3 is 15 amino acids long. Germline lookup yields CDR1 SNHLY and CDR2 FYNNEI. V was pared by 7 bases and J by 11 bases, with 25 bases between. The CDR3 DNA follows: TGTGCCAGCAAGGCCGGGCGGAGGGGGGAGTGGATGCAGTATTTT. It codes for CASKAGRRGEWMQYF.

CDR3 nucleotides: TGTGCCAGCAGCGCCCGCTTTCAGGGGCGGGAGGCGGGGGATACGCAGTATTTT. Its translation: CASSARFQGREAGDTQYF. This chain joins TRBV9 and TRBJ2-3, with 8 nucleotides matching TRBD2. The CDR3 consists of 18 residues. The germline V gene encodes CDR1 SGDLS and CDR2 YYNGEE. J lost 6 bases, V lost 3 bases, and 18 bases had no gene match.

The gene calls are TRBV18 and TRBJ2-3, with 9 positions matching TRBD1. CDR3 length equals 16 residues. Germline CDR1 reads KGHSH; CDR2 reads LQKENI. The V segment lost 3 bases and the J segment 2 bases; nucleotides outside the gene matches: 6. The CDR3, as DNA: TGTGCCAGCTCACCCGGGGGACAGGGTTACACAGATACGCAGTATTTT. This translates into CASSPGGQGYTDTQYF.

The chain carries TRBV29-1 and TRBJ2-7; 7 bases are a match to TRBD1. The trim removed 6 bases at V and 9 bases at J, leaving 11 bases unmatched. The CDR3 sequence is 12 residues long. Germline V gene data show CDR1 as SQVTM and CDR2 as ANQGSEA. CDR3 sequence (DNA): TGCAGCGTGGGGACAGCCCCACGGGGGCAGTACTTC. The encoded protein is CSVGTAPRGQYF.

The rearrangement joins TRBV5-6 to TRBJ1-2; TRBD1 matches at 8 bases. V shed 0 bases, J shed 5 bases, and the junction held 6 bases outside the gene matches. Germline assignment: CDR1 SGHDT and CDR2 YYEEEE. This CDR3 has 15 amino acids. As DNA, the CDR3 is TGTGCCAGCAGCTTGGACCCAGGGGGCGGGTATGGCTACACCTTC. Amino acids: CASSLDPGGGYGYTF.

The rearrangement joins TRBV14 to TRBJ2-1; TRBD1 aligns across 9 bases. Germline V gene lookup returns CDR1 SGHDN and CDR2 FVKESK. There are 15 residues in the CDR3. V dropped 4 bases and J dropped 7; count of bases not matched to a gene: 8. CDR3 in DNA: TGTGCCAGCAGCCCGGGACAGGGCGAGCGGAATGAGCAGTTCTTC. Protein sequence: CASSPGQGERNEQFF.

The V gene is TRBV19, the J gene TRBJ2-7; unclear D gene. Germline CDR1 and CDR2: LNHDA and SQIVND (reference sequence). Between the trimmed V and J ends, which lost 5 bases and 3 bases, there was a span of 14 bases. The CDR3 is 14 amino acids. The CDR3 protein is CASSPEVPYYEQYF. CDR3 bases: TGTGCCAGTAGTCCCGAAGTCCCCTACTACGAGCAGTACTTC.

V gene TRBV28 combines with J gene TRBJ1-4; TRBD1 aligns across 9 bases. V was clipped by 6 bases and J by 8 bases; unmatched bases: 10. This CDR3 comprises 15 residues. CDR1 and CDR2 (germline): MDHEN, SYDVKM. The CDR3 region is CASSALGQGTEKLFF. Here the CDR3 DNA reads TGTGCCAGCAGCGCCCTGGGACAGGGAACCGAAAAACTGTTTTTT.

The gene calls are TRBV15 and TRBJ2-2; D might be TRBD2 (5 bases). Trimming took off 1 base at V and 3 bases at J, with 6 bases between the two ends. Germline CDR1 reads LNHNV; CDR2 reads YYDKDF (reference sequence). The CDR3 loop spans 14 amino acids. The CDR3 nucleotides read TGTGCCACCAGCAGAGTGCGGGACACCGGGGAGCTGTTTTTT. Its translation: CATSRVRDTGELFF.

The J gene is TRBJ2-5, the V gene TRBV10-3, with TRBD1 matching 9 bases. Trimming took 0 bases from V and 4 from J; bases not matched to a gene: 3. Germline V gives CDR1 ENHRY, CDR2 SYGVKD. The CDR3 spans 15 residues. The CDR3 protein is CAISESGTGSETQYF. The CDR3 bases are TGTGCCATCAGTGAGTCTGGGACAGGGTCAGAGACCCAGTACTTC.

The J gene is TRBJ2-1, the V gene TRBV7-9; no definite D call. The CDR3 has 17 residues. Germline-derived CDR1 and CDR2 are SEHNR and FQNEAQ (reference sequence). The ends were cut back, 0 bases at V and 0 bases at J, with 12 bases in the middle. CDR3 region: CASSLAVLGSSYNEQFF. CDR3 sequence (DNA): TGTGCCAGCAGCTTAGCGGTACTGGGAAGCTCCTACAATGAGCAGTTCTTC. The full variable domain, in which reference TRBV7-9 and TRBJ2-1 provide the parts outside the CDR3, is DTGVSQNPRHKITKRGQNVTFRCDPISEHNRLYWYRQTLGQGPEFLTYFQNEAQLEKSRLLSDRFSAERPKGSFSTLEIQRTEQGDSAMYLCASSLAVLGSSYNEQFFGPGTRLTVL.

The CDR3 spells CASSLEGVSYEQYF. CDR3 DNA: TGCGCCAGCAGCTTGGAGGGGGTATCCTACGAGCAGTACTTC. The chain combines TRBV5-1 with TRBJ2-7, with D maybe TRBD1 (6 bases). CDR3 length: 14 residues. V shed 0 bases and J shed 1 base, with 8 bases lying between them. CDR1 and CDR2 (germline): SGHRS, YFSETQ.

The chain carries TRBV28 and TRBJ2-2, with TRBD1 matching 10 bases. Germline V gene sequence: CDR1 MDHEN, CDR2 SYDVKM. The CDR3 is made up of 16 amino acids. The trim removed 5 bases at V and 3 bases at J, leaving 6 bases unmatched. The CDR3 protein is CASSPSDRGDTGELFF. The CDR3 DNA sequence: TGTGCCAGCAGTCCCTCGGACAGGGGGGACACCGGGGAGCTGTTTTTT.

In this sample, this clone turned up once. The J gene is TRBJ1-5, the V gene TRBV27; 8 nucleotides line up with TRBD1. The CDR3 consists of 15 residues. The junction had 10 bases not matched to a gene; V was cut back by 3 bases and J by 9 bases. Germline CDR1 reads MNHEY; CDR2 reads SMNVEV (reference sequence). This chain's CDR3 is CASSFPGTGPGPQHF. The DNA of the CDR3 is TGTGCCAGCAGTTTCCCCGGGACAGGCCCCGGGCCCCAGCATTTT.

The genes are TRBV6-5 and TRBJ1-5; 7 nucleotides match TRBD1. V was pared by 0 bases and J by 4 bases, with 3 bases of the junction left unmatched. Per germline, CDR1 MNHEY and CDR2 SVGAGI. The CDR3 sequence is 15 residues long. This CDR3 reads CASSYSRTGNQPQHF. The DNA for the CDR3 is TGTGCCAGCAGTTACTCGAGGACAGGTAATCAGCCCCAGCATTTT.

The table lists this clone with a count of one. CDR3 sequence (DNA): TGTGCCAGCAGTTTAGGAGCTAGCGGCTACGAGCAGTACTTC. It translates to CASSLGASGYEQYF. This chain uses TRBV27 with TRBJ2-7; 7 bases align to TRBD2. The CDR3 has 14 residues. Germline values: CDR1 MNHEY, CDR2 SMNVEV (reference sequence). V was pared by 2 bases and J by 3 bases, with 4 bases of the junction left unmatched.

V gene TRBV6-5 combines with J gene TRBJ1-2; possible D gene TRBD1, 6 bases. There are 15 residues in the CDR3. Germline V gene sequence: CDR1 MNHEY, CDR2 SVGAGI. V lost 6 bases and J lost 8, with 22 bases in between. The CDR3, as DNA: TGTGCCAGCAGAAGTCCGGGACCGGGGGCGGGGGGCTACACCTTC. It codes for CASRSPGPGAGGYTF.

The chain employs TRBV28 and TRBJ2-3, with a tentative D call TRBD1 (5 bases). Trimming cost V 3 bases and J 3 bases, with 10 bases left between them. This CDR3 spans 14 amino acids. The germline gives CDR1 MDHEN, CDR2 SYDVKM. CDR3 bases: TGTGCCAGCAGTTTCGCACAGGTGACAGATACGCAGTATTTT. It codes for CASSFAQVTDTQYF.

This chain's CDR3 is CASSLPAVPGLAFHEQYF. The CDR3 DNA reads as TGTGCCAGCAGCTTGCCGGCCGTACCGGGACTAGCTTTCCACGAGCAGTACTTC. This chain connects TRBV5-4 to TRBJ2-7, with 9 bases lining up with TRBD2. The CDR3 loop spans 18 amino acids. The J segment lost 5 bases and the V segment lost 1 base, leaving 16 bases of the junction unmatched. The germline V gene encodes CDR1 SGHNT and CDR2 YYREEE (reference sequence).

The gene calls are TRBV6-1 and TRBJ2-6; D gene unclear. The CDR3 extends over 16 amino acids. Germline V gene sequence: CDR1 MNHNS, CDR2 SASEGT. V was trimmed by 4 bases and J by 0 bases, leaving 10 bases between them. CDR3 coding DNA: TGTGCCAGCAGTGCCTCTATCTACTCTGGGGCCAACGTCCTGACTTTC. Its protein product is CASSASIYSGANVLTF.

This clone was observed once. The chain joins TRBV4-1 to TRBJ1-4, with 11 positions matching TRBD1. Germline CDR1 is MGHRA and CDR2 is YSYEKL. Trimming took 6 bases from V and 4 from J; bases not matched to a gene: 7. The CDR3 is 16 residues long. DNA of the CDR3: TGCGCCAGCAGTTACGGACAGGGGGCGGGTAATGAAAAACTGTTTTTT. Residues: CASSYGQGAGNEKLFF.

The chain is built from TRBV10-3 and TRBJ2-4; 9 bases agree with TRBD1. The CDR3 extends over 18 amino acids. V gave up 0 bases and J gave up 3 bases; unmatched junction bases: 9. Per the germline V gene, CDR1 is ENHRY and CDR2 is SYGVKD. The CDR3 protein is CAISESLGQGQGKNIQYF. For the CDR3, the DNA is TGTGCCATCAGTGAGTCTCTGGGACAGGGACAGGGCAAAAACATTCAGTACTTC.

The chain joins TRBV19 to TRBJ2-3, with D possibly TRBD2 on 5 matching bases. The CDR3 is 16 amino acids. The germline V and J ends were trimmed by 7 bases and 4 bases, with 21 bases remaining between them. The germline gives CDR1 LNHDA, CDR2 SQIVND (reference sequence). DNA for the CDR3: TGTGCCAGTACGTTTCGGGCTAGCCGGAGGCCAGATACGCAGTATTTT. As protein: CASTFRASRRPDTQYF.

The V and J genes are TRBV10-3 and TRBJ2-4, with TRBD2 matching over 10 bases. Germline values: CDR1 ENHRY, CDR2 SYGVKD. V was clipped by 0 bases and J by 9 bases; unmatched bases: 8. The CDR3 spans 16 residues. The CDR3 DNA reads as TGTGCCATCAGTGAGTCCCTAGCGGGAGCGCTAGGCATTCAGTACTTC. Protein sequence: CAISESLAGALGIQYF.

This clone has a single count. The chain uses TRBV4-2 and TRBJ2-7; D unresolved. Trimming took off 0 bases at V and 5 bases at J, with 8 bases between the two ends. The CDR3 sequence is 13 residues long. CDR1 is LGHNA and CDR2 is YNFKEQ in the germline V gene. The CDR3 spells CASSQEVRDEQYF. For the CDR3, the DNA is TGTGCCAGCAGCCAAGAAGTGCGCGACGAGCAGTACTTC.

The genes are TRBV11-2 and TRBJ2-7; maybe TRBD2 (6 bases). Germline V gene sequence: CDR1 SGHAT, CDR2 FQNNGV. With 9 bases removed from V and 5 bases from J, the gap between germline ends came to 17 bases. The CDR3 loop spans 13 amino acids. CDR3 in amino acids: CASRRAGGDEQYF. The CDR3 DNA sequence: TGTGCCAGTAGAAGGGCGGGCGGGGACGAGCAGTACTTC. The whole variable domain, filled in from reference TRBV11-2 and TRBJ2-7, reads EAGVAQSPRYKIIEKRQSVAFWCNPISGHATLYWYQQILGQGPKLLIQFQNNGVVDDSQLPKDRFSAERLKGVDSTLKIQPAKLEDSAVYLCASRRAGGDEQYFGPGTRLTVT.

The V call is TRBV11-2, the J call TRBJ2-1, with TRBD2 matching 9 bases. Germline trimming cut 5 bases from V and 12 bases from J; bases unmatched to any gene: 14. Looked up from germline, CDR1 is SGHAT and CDR2 is FQNNGV. The CDR3 sequence is 15 residues long. CDR3 DNA: TGTGCCAGCAGCCGTACCGGGACTAGCATAATTGGGCAGTTCTTC. It codes for CASSRTGTSIIGQFF.

The chain links TRBV5-6 to TRBJ1-1; D is possibly TRBD1 (5 bases). This CDR3 is built from 14 residues. The V gene's germline CDR1 is SGHDT and CDR2 YYEEEE. Between the trimmed V and J ends, which lost 4 bases and 10 bases, there was a span of 20 bases. CDR3 region: CASSPFSDRAGAFF. The CDR3 DNA reads TGTGCCAGCAGCCCATTCTCCGACAGAGCTGGAGCTTTCTTT.

J is TRBJ2-7 and V is TRBV4-2; possible D gene TRBD2, 5 bases. Per the germline V gene, CDR1 is LGHNA and CDR2 is YNFKEQ. The CDR3 is 15 amino acids. Trimming shortened V by 0 bases and J by 2 bases, and 11 bases separated the two germline ends. CDR3 coding DNA: TGTGCCAGCAGCCAAGATAGACTACCGCCCTACGAGCAGTACTTC. It translates to CASSQDRLPPYEQYF.

The chain joins TRBV5-1 to TRBJ2-3; D possibly uses TRBD1 or TRBD2 (7 bases each). Germline CDR1 and CDR2: SGHRS and YFSETQ. This CDR3 spans 17 amino acids. Trimming cost V 3 bases and J 0 bases, with 17 bases left between them. The CDR3 protein is CASSSQGGRWSTDTQYF. The CDR3 DNA reads as TGCGCCAGCAGCTCCCAGGGGGGGAGGTGGAGCACAGATACGCAGTATTTT.

The chain recombines TRBV5-1 with TRBJ2-1; 9 bases match TRBD2. The CDR3 runs to 14 residues. V trimming: 2 bases; J trimming: 5 bases; junction bases outside the gene matches: 2. Germline CDR1 reads SGHRS; CDR2 reads YFSETQ. For the CDR3, the DNA is TGCGCCAGCAGCTTAGCTAGCGGGGACAATGAGCAGTTCTTC. The encoded protein is CASSLASGDNEQFF.

The CDR3 protein is CASSGVGGEQFF. DNA of the CDR3: TGTGCCAGCAGTGGGGTAGGGGGTGAGCAGTTCTTC. This chain connects TRBV6-4 to TRBJ2-1, with D tentatively TRBD1 (6 bases). From germline, CDR1 is MRHNA and CDR2 SNTAGT. Trimming pared 4 bases from V and 9 bases from J, leaving 10 bases between. This CDR3 spans 12 amino acids.